Presented here are 9 T cell receptor beta chains from one specimen sequenced in a study. TCRdb fed the RT-PCR reads into MiXCR, producing one record per CDR3 protein. The top ten clones hold roughly 3.6% of a sample with around 700,000 distinct CDR3 sequences, 11% to 15% of them seen once. The sequenced sample consisted of memory CD4+ T cells from blood. The source of these receptors is a female donor in good health, serving as a healthy control.

The rearrangement uses TRBV5-4 and TRBJ1-4; D unresolved. The CDR3 totals 14 residues. V was cut by 0 bases and J by 8 bases, with 11 bases left in between. Germline V gene data show CDR1 as SGHNT and CDR2 as YYREEE (reference sequence). The CDR3 here is CASSLAASGEKLFF. CDR3 coding DNA: TGTGCCAGCAGCTTGGCGGCCTCGGGGGAAAAACTGTTTTTT.

J is TRBJ1-1 and V is TRBV28; weak D call: TRBD1 (6 bases). Trimming cost V 4 bases and J 0 bases, with 12 bases left between them. The CDR3 is 15 amino acids. Per the germline V gene, CDR1 is MDHEN and CDR2 is SYDVKM. Written as DNA, the CDR3 is TGTGCCAGCAGTTACCCGGACAGAATGAACACTGAAGCTTTCTTT. Protein: CASSYPDRMNTEAFF.

The gene calls are TRBV12-3 or TRBV12-4 and TRBJ1-2, with D possibly matching TRBD1 (5 bases). CDR3 length: 15 amino acids. Between the trimmed V and J ends, which lost 1 base and 4 bases, there was a span of 13 bases. The CDR3 coding sequence is TGTGCCAGCAGTTTAGTAGAGGGTGGGGGCTATGGCTACACCTTC. This encodes CASSLVEGGGYGYTF.

This clonotype was counted at least ten times. This sequence joins TRBV5-1 and TRBJ1-1; D not certain. This CDR3 has 15 residues. Germline CDR1 and CDR2: SGHRS and YFSETQ. Trimming cost V 0 bases and J 1 base, with 10 bases left between them. CDR3 in amino acids: CASSLAVDTNTEAFF. The CDR3 DNA sequence: TGCGCCAGCAGCTTGGCCGTAGACACGAACACTGAAGCTTTCTTT.

This clonotype was observed many times. This chain joins TRBV3-1 and TRBJ2-7; no reliable D call. This CDR3 contains 15 residues. The V and J ends lost 0 bases and 0 bases respectively, with 9 bases between them. Germline V gene lookup returns CDR1 LGHDT and CDR2 YNNKEL (reference sequence). The CDR3 loop reads CASSQDNHASYEQYF. CDR3 coding DNA: TGTGCCAGCAGCCAAGATAATCACGCCTCCTACGAGCAGTACTTC.

The chain has TRBV28 and TRBJ1-2; D is undetermined. V lost 6 bases, J lost 8 bases, and 16 bases lay in between. The CDR3 is made up of 13 amino acids. CDR1 is MDHEN, CDR2 SYDVKM, per germline. The CDR3: CASRPNTFGGYTF. CDR3 coding DNA: TGTGCCAGCAGGCCTAACACATTCGGGGGCTACACCTTC.

This clonotype was picked up a small number of times. The chain uses TRBV20-1 and TRBJ2-1; no firm D call. The CDR3 runs to 17 residues. V lost 6 bases and J lost 5, with 26 bases in between. Germline CDR1 is DFQATT and CDR2 is SNEGSKA (reference sequence). CDR3 coding DNA: TGCAGTGCGCCTAAGGTGTATTCTAGTGGGTCTGACAATGAGCAGTTCTTC. This sequence encodes CSAPKVYSSGSDNEQFF.

In its sample, this clonotype was seen a few times. This chain links TRBV6-6 with TRBJ2-3; 13 bases line up with TRBD2. With V trimmed by 4 bases and J by 1 base, 17 bases remained unmatched. The germline V gene encodes CDR1 MNHNY and CDR2 SVGAGI (reference sequence). The CDR3 sequence is 21 residues long. The CDR3 protein is CASSSRLTSGGAPRGTDTQYF. The DNA of the CDR3 is TGTGCCAGCAGTTCCCGACTTACTAGCGGGGGGGCCCCACGGGGCACAGATACGCAGTATTTT.

The table lists this clonotype with many counts. The rearrangement links TRBV27 to TRBJ2-5, with 12 nucleotides matching TRBD1. CDR1 MNHEY and CDR2 SMNVEV come from the germline V gene (reference sequence). Germline trimming cut 1 base from V and 7 bases from J; bases unmatched to any gene: 1. The length of the CDR3 is 14 residues. The CDR3 loop reads CASSLWDRGPTQYF. The CDR3 DNA reads TGTGCCAGCAGTTTATGGGACAGGGGGCCGACCCAGTACTTC.